Listed here are 21 T cell receptor beta chains from one sample, sequenced in a study of CXCR3-negative and CXCR3-positive naive CD8 T cells. General study points: Against CXCR3-negative naive cells, CXCR3-positive naive cells showed more hydrophobic TRB CDR3s.

Their specific antigens are unknown. Researchers prepared the TRB cDNA libraries using 5' RACE with UMI labels. TCRdb reprocessed the 5' RACE reads and reports one entry per CDR3 protein, with no DNA. The listing records around 160,000 distinct CDR3 sequences. Sequencing input: naive CXCR3+ CD8+ T cells from blood. Regarding subset: CD45RO-CCR7+CD27+CD95- naive CD8+ T cells expressing CXCR3 (TNR3+). These receptors were taken from a human donor in good health. Some clones in this sample may be carry-over from other donors' samples.

The V gene is TRBV6-4, the J gene TRBJ2-3; as DNA is missing, the TRBD2 call by TCRdb cannot be tested. CDR3 length equals 14 residues. Germline lookup yields CDR1 MRHNA and CDR2 SNTAGT. CDR3 sequence reads: CASSDGGGTDTQCF.

V is TRBV11-3 and J is TRBJ2-1. The CDR3 spans 15 residues. Germline V gene sequence: CDR1 SGHNT, CDR2 YENEEA. The CDR3 loop is CASSLVHSQYNEQFF.

The V and J genes are TRBV29-1 and TRBJ2-5; the TCRdb D gene call, TRBD1, has no DNA to confirm it. This CDR3 spans 17 amino acids. Germline loops: CDR1 SQVTM, CDR2 ANQGSEA. The CDR3 sequence: CSVEAWTANLLPETQYF.

CDR3: CASSPFRRGDSPLHF. The chain is built from TRBV7-9 and TRBJ1-6; the TCRdb D gene call, TRBD1, has no DNA to confirm it. Germline loops: CDR1 SEHNR, CDR2 FQNEAQ (reference sequence). The length of the CDR3 is 15 residues.

This chain uses TRBV6-6 with TRBJ2-3; absent DNA, TCRdb's TRBD1 call cannot be checked. Germline V gene sequence: CDR1 MNHNY, CDR2 SVGAGI (reference sequence). There are 11 residues in the CDR3. The CDR3 loop reads CASIGGDTQYF.

The chain carries TRBV20-1 and TRBJ2-5; the D call of TRBD1 rests on TCRdb alone, since no DNA is present to check it. Looked up from germline, CDR1 is DFQATT and CDR2 is SNEGSKA (reference sequence). The CDR3 has 14 residues. The CDR3 here is CSARDLGGWETQYF.

The rearrangement joins TRBV7-3 to TRBJ2-7; the D gene TCRdb calls, TRBD2, cannot be checked with no DNA. Per the germline V gene, CDR1 is SGHTA and CDR2 is FQGTGA. This CDR3 is built from 14 residues. The CDR3 spells CASSFLAGLYEQYF.

The gene calls are TRBV19 and TRBJ2-4; as DNA is missing, the TRBD2 call by TCRdb cannot be tested. CDR1 is LNHDA and CDR2 is SQIVND in the germline V gene (reference sequence). The CDR3 runs 15 residues. Here the CDR3 reads CASSIIALAGNIQYF. Looking up the rest from reference TRBV19 and TRBJ2-4 gives the full variable domain: DGGITQSPKYLFRKEGQNVTLSCEQNLNHDAMYWYRQDPGQGLRLIYYSQIVNDFQKGDIAEGYSVSREKKESFPLTVTSAQKNPTAFYLCASSIIALAGNIQYFGAGTRLSVL.

V usage is TRBV29-1 and J usage is TRBJ2-3; the D call from TCRdb, TRBD2, cannot be confirmed without DNA. This CDR3 has 14 residues. Germline assignment: CDR1 SQVTM and CDR2 ANQGSEA. The CDR3 loop is CSVGVSGSTDTQYF.

The genes are TRBV7-8 and TRBJ2-2; TCRdb picks TRBD1, but there is no DNA to check that call. The CDR3 runs to 15 residues. Germline CDR1 and CDR2: SGHVS and FQNEAQ. This CDR3 reads CASSFQTGDTGELFF.

The rearrangement uses TRBV4-2 and TRBJ2-1. The CDR3 is 17 residues long. Germline assignment: CDR1 LGHNA and CDR2 YNFKEQ. Here the CDR3 reads CASSQEARTSSYNEQFF.

This chain uses TRBV4-3 with TRBJ1-2; the D call of TRBD1 rests on TCRdb alone, since no DNA is present to check it. The CDR3 is 16 residues long. Per germline, CDR1 LGHNA and CDR2 YSLEER. CDR3 region: CASSQDRGDSYYGYTF.

The V and J genes are TRBV9 and TRBJ2-2; TCRdb proposes TRBD2, but this gene call is untestable without DNA. This CDR3 contains 17 residues. Per the germline V gene, CDR1 is SGDLS and CDR2 is YYNGEE. CDR3 amino acids: CASSVPEVAGASGELFF.

This chain connects TRBV11-3 to TRBJ2-2. From germline, CDR1 is SGHNT and CDR2 YENEEA. This CDR3 region has 12 residues. The CDR3 spells CASSLDTRELFF.

The rearrangement links TRBV6-2 or TRBV6-3 to TRBJ1-1. The germline CDR1 and CDR2 sequences are MNHEY and SVGEGT. The CDR3 extends over 12 amino acids. CDR3 protein: CASSYQNTEAFF.

This CDR3 is CASSLVSGTGLVHQPQHF. V is TRBV7-8 and J is TRBJ1-5; the TCRdb D gene call, TRBD1, has no DNA to confirm it. Germline CDR1 and CDR2: SGHVS and FQNEAQ. CDR3 length: 18 residues.

This chain links TRBV20-1 with TRBJ2-5; TCRdb selects TRBD2, and the lack of DNA leaves this call unchecked. Germline V gene lookup returns CDR1 DFQATT and CDR2 SNEGSKA (reference sequence). This CDR3 spans 13 amino acids. This CDR3 reads CSARGLGEETQYF.

The genes are TRBV2 and TRBJ1-2. Germline V CDR1 and CDR2: SNHLY, FYNNEI. The CDR3 runs 14 residues. The CDR3 reads CASSPYSVNYGYTF.

This chain joins TRBV7-8 and TRBJ1-1. This CDR3 has 15 amino acids. Germline CDR1 is SGHVS and CDR2 is FQNEAQ. The CDR3 here is CASSLGARSNTEAFF.

This rearrangement joins TRBV7-9 to TRBJ2-1; TCRdb selects TRBD2, and the lack of DNA leaves this call unchecked. Germline V gene sequence: CDR1 SEHNR, CDR2 FQNEAQ (reference sequence). CDR3 length equals 17 residues. The CDR3 reads CASSILATSGILNEQFF.

The chain combines TRBV9 with TRBJ2-3; TCRdb returns TRBD2, unconfirmable since there is no DNA. The germline V gene encodes CDR1 SGDLS and CDR2 YYNGEE. There are 16 residues in the CDR3. The CDR3 reads CASSAPTSDPTDTQYF.